This TCR beta chain was found in a study of shared clonotypes between healthy human individuals. Points on this clone: The antigen remains unidentified.

Clones were read by immunoSEQ multiplex PCR, and TCRdb kept only the in-frame ones, dropping some. Of about 110,000 clones listed, about 66% are singletons. The junction had 8 bases not matched to a gene; V was cut back by 3 bases and J by 4 bases. Germline loops: CDR1 MGHRA, CDR2 YSYEKL. The CDR3 has 15 residues. The study's findings and limits: A handful of donors shared approximately 5% of their naive CD4 clonotypes.

The gene calls are TRBV4-1 and TRBJ1-2, with 7 bases aligning to TRBD1. Sequenced material: memory CD8+ T cells sorted from blood. As for subset: CD45RO+ cells pooled with CCR7-negative TemRA cells. The clonotype originates from a woman aged 30 to 39 in good health. The CDR3: CASSQDTGVTYGYTF. CDR3 sequence (DNA): TGCGCCAGCAGCCAGGATACAGGGGTTACCTATGGCTACACCTTC.